This T cell receptor beta chain comes out of a study of T cells in tuberculosis. As for the study in general: Sequenced TCRs come from CD1B-GMM tetramer-binding T cells. IGRA-negative adolescents, IGRA-positive adolescents with latent tuberculosis and adults with active tuberculosis formed this South African cohort.

Repertoires were generated with immunoSEQ multiplex PCR, while TCRdb's copy carries only in-frame clones and drops some. The repertoire has about 33,000 clones, about 85% of them found once; the top ten carry roughly 5%. The CDR3 has 12 amino acids. The germline gives CDR1 SQVTM, CDR2 ANQGSEA. V lost 6 bases and J 1 base, leaving 8 bases between the germline ends. Concerning this clone itself: The target antigen is unknown.

Time point meaning: new active TB diagnosis, blood taken before or within 7 days of starting treatment. Notes on the study in general: Smaller distances to GMM-specific TCRs suggested their expansion in active tuberculosis. Selection depended on which cryopreserved specimens were available.

Sample: PBMCs, taken at tuberculosis diagnosis. J is TRBJ2-3 and V is TRBV29-1; weak D call: TRBD2 (6 bases). This receptor was obtained from an adult with tuberculosis. The CDR3 region is CSVRRGTDTQYF. In DNA form, the CDR3 reads TGCAGCGTGCGGAGGGGCACAGATACGCAGTATTTT.